A selection of T cell receptor beta chains follows, all from one sample in a study of response to subunit inactivated influenza vaccine. Each CDR3 protein gets one entry after TCRdb re-called the RT-PCR reads with MiXCR. The sample shows approximately 680,000 distinct CDR3 sequences, 15% to 17% of them seen only once. The sample was PBMCs from blood, taken about 13 days after vaccination. The receptors derive from a man between 50 and 59 years old who received an inactivated influenza vaccine. The CDR3 runs from the conserved cysteine through the conserved F or W. The D gene is left open where the match is weak. The size field is filled for only some rows; it gives once, few, many or a size class.

D gene	clone size	V gene	J gene	CDR3 protein	CDR3 DNA
.	.	TRBV11-1	TRBJ1-1	CASSLITQNTEAFF	TGTGCCAGCAGCTTAATCACACAGAACACTGAAGCTTTCTTT
.	.	TRBV28	TRBJ2-1	CASTSGTNEQFF	TGTGCCAGCACTTCCGGGACAAATGAGCAGTTCTTC
.	few	TRBV7-2	TRBJ1-6	CASNSDFRASPLHF	TGTGCCAGCAACAGTGACTTCCGGGCTTCACCCCTCCACTTT
.	.	TRBV5-6	TRBJ1-2	CASTEAWAQSYGYTF	TGTGCCAGCACCGAAGCTTGGGCACAGTCCTATGGCTACACCTTC
.	.	TRBV7-2	TRBJ2-7	CASSLEVRSGEQYF	TGTGCCAGCAGCTTAGAAGTAAGAAGTGGCGAGCAGTACTTC
TRBD1	few	TRBV20-1	TRBJ1-4	CSAGRGANEKLFF	TGCAGTGCTGGCAGGGGGGCTAATGAAAAACTGTTTTTT
.	few	TRBV5-1	TRBJ1-1	CASSWVQNTEAFF	TGCGCCAGCAGCTGGGTGCAGAACACTGAAGCTTTCTTT
.	many	TRBV6-5	TRBJ2-3	CASSYRSGGRRADTQYF	TGTGCCAGCAGTTACAGATCCGGGGGGCGGAGGGCAGATACGCAGTATTTT
.	many	TRBV5-1	TRBJ1-1	CASSSFGRGGVEAFF	TGCGCCAGCAGCTCTTTTGGTCGAGGGGGTGTTGAAGCTTTCTTT
.	.	TRBV7-2	TRBJ1-1	CASSPNGGNTEAFF	TGTGCCAGCAGCCCGAACGGAGGGAACACTGAAGCTTTCTTT
.	few	TRBV14	TRBJ1-2	CASSQDRQRTYGYTF	TGTGCCAGCAGCCAAGATAGGCAGCGAACTTATGGCTACACCTTC
TRBD1	few	TRBV4-1	TRBJ2-7	CASSQAPRDRGGEQYF	TGCGCCAGCAGCCAAGCCCCCCGCGACAGGGGAGGCGAGCAGTACTTC
.	.	TRBV19	TRBJ2-5	CASSTTEEGETQYF	TGTGCCAGTAGTACTACAGAAGAGGGGGAGACCCAGTACTTC
.	few	TRBV6-2/TRBV6-3	TRBJ1-4	CASSPSGGGEKLFF	TGTGCCAGCAGCCCCTCTGGGGGCGGTGAAAAACTGTTTTTT
TRBD2	.	TRBV3-1	TRBJ2-3	CASSPGLPPTDTQYF	TGTGCCAGCAGCCCGGGACTACCCCCCACAGATACGCAGTATTTT
.	few	TRBV13	TRBJ2-1	CASSASNLYEQFF	TGTGCCAGCAGCGCCAGTAATCTCTATGAGCAGTTCTTC
.	.	TRBV7-9	TRBJ2-7	CASSSPPGNYEQYF	TGTGCCAGCAGCTCTCCCCCCGGAAACTACGAGCAGTACTTC
.	.	TRBV7-9	TRBJ1-2	CASSSSLREAYGYTF	TGTGCCAGCAGCTCCTCCTTGCGTGAGGCATATGGCTACACCTTC
.	few	TRBV2	TRBJ2-4	CASSESINDIQYF	TGTGCCAGCAGTGAATCTATAAACGACATTCAGTACTTC
TRBD2	many	TRBV12-3/TRBV12-4	TRBJ2-1	CASRLLAGGPHEQFF	TGTGCCAGCAGGCTACTAGCGGGGGGGCCCCATGAGCAGTTCTTC
.	few	TRBV5-6	TRBJ2-1	CASSRRGTTGYNEQFF	TGTGCCAGCAGCCGACGGGGGACAACTGGCTACAATGAGCAGTTCTTC
TRBD1	.	TRBV4-2	TRBJ1-5	CASSRTGDQDQPQHF	TGTGCCAGCAGCCGAACAGGGGATCAGGATCAGCCCCAGCATTTT
TRBD1	.	TRBV20-1	TRBJ2-7	CSATGTVREQYF	TGCAGTGCGACCGGGACAGTTCGGGAGCAGTACTTC
.	many	TRBV7-9	TRBJ1-5	CASSLGVQPQHF	TGTGCCAGCAGCTTGGGGGTTCAGCCCCAGCATTTT
.	few	TRBV5-6	TRBJ1-6	CASAWGRGSSPLHF	TGTGCCAGCGCTTGGGGCAGGGGTAGTTCACCCCTCCACTTT
.	few	TRBV18	TRBJ2-3	CASSPQGPGADTQYF	TGTGCCAGCTCACCCCAGGGCCCTGGAGCAGATACGCAGTATTTT
TRBD1	.	TRBV5-1	TRBJ1-1	CASSLGDSLMNTEAFF	TGCGCCAGCAGCTTGGGGGACAGTCTAATGAACACTGAAGCTTTCTTT
.	many	TRBV28	TRBJ1-5	CASSLFLNVNQPQHF	TGTGCCAGCAGTTTATTTCTTAATGTCAATCAGCCCCAGCATTTT
.	few	TRBV6-1	TRBJ1-6	CASSRGGTRSSYNSPLHF	TGTGCCAGCAGTAGGGGGGGGACTCGAAGCTCCTATAATTCACCCCTCCACTTT
TRBD1	.	TRBV7-2	TRBJ2-1	CASSVRDSRYNEQFF	TGTGCCAGCAGCGTACGGGACAGTCGCTACAATGAGCAGTTCTTC
.	.	TRBV6-2/TRBV6-3	TRBJ2-7	CASTPLPTYEQYF	TGTGCCAGCACCCCGCTGCCTACCTACGAGCAGTACTTC
.	.	TRBV20-1	TRBJ2-4	CSARAGPKNIQYF	TGCAGTGCTAGAGCGGGCCCCAAAAACATTCAGTACTTC
.	.	TRBV19	TRBJ2-2	CASSRSEYTGELFF	TGTGCCAGTAGCCGATCGGAGTACACCGGGGAGCTGTTTTTT
TRBD1	many	TRBV18	TRBJ2-3	CASSPDRQRGQYF	TGTGCCAGCTCACCGGACAGGCAGAGAGGGCAGTATTTT
TRBD2	few	TRBV12-3/TRBV12-4	TRBJ2-2	CASSLGGSGGELFF	TGTGCCAGCAGTTTGGGCGGGAGCGGCGGGGAGCTGTTTTTT
.	few	TRBV25-1	TRBJ2-1	CASNSAGSWQFF	TGTGCCAGCAATTCAGCCGGGTCGTGGCAGTTCTTC
TRBD2	.	TRBV5-1	TRBJ2-7	CASSKGTSRTEQYF	TGCGCCAGCAGCAAAGGGACTAGCAGGACCGAGCAGTACTTC
.	.	TRBV10-3	TRBJ2-7	CAISEVRGYEQYF	TGTGCCATCAGTGAGGTCAGGGGCTACGAGCAGTACTTC
TRBD2	few	TRBV20-1	TRBJ2-5	CSARVSGGLFETQYF	TGCAGTGCTAGGGTTAGCGGGGGCCTTTTTGAGACCCAGTACTTC
.	few	TRBV7-2	TRBJ1-1	CASSSSRGTEAFF	TGTGCCAGCAGCTCTAGCAGGGGCACTGAAGCTTTCTTT